This entry lists 4 T cell receptor beta chains sequenced from one sample in a study of shared clonotypes between healthy human individuals. Sequencing was performed with immunoSEQ multiplex PCR; in TCRdb, only in-frame clones are kept and a portion is missing. The sample carries around 510,000 clones, 95% to 96% recorded once. Input material: naive CD4+ T cells sorted from blood. Subset defined: CD45RA+ positively selected. The receptors shown here come from a woman under 40 in good health.

On this clone itself: The sample contains more than one DNA sequence encoding this CDR3. The V call is TRBV2, the J call TRBJ2-7; D gene uncertain. The CDR3 is 11 amino acids. V lost 2 bases to trimming and J lost 4 bases, with 3 bases between them. In germline, CDR1 is SNHLY, CDR2 FYNNEI. The CDR3 sequence: CASSETYEQYF. DNA for the CDR3: TGTGCCAGCAGTGAAACTTACGAGCAGTACTTC. Full variable domain (outside the CDR3, taken from reference TRBV2 and TRBJ2-7): EPEVTQTPSHQVTQMGQEVILRCVPISNHLYFYWYRQILGQKVEFLVSFYNNEISEKSEIFDDQFSVERPDGSNFTLKIRSTKLEDSAMYFCASSETYEQYFGPGTRLTVT.

The chain combines TRBV29-1 with TRBJ2-7; the D is unclear. CDR1 is SQVTM and CDR2 is ANQGSEA in the germline V gene. This CDR3 is 11 amino acids long. Trimming shortened V by 4 bases and J by 4 bases, and 8 bases separated the two germline ends. The CDR3 sequence: CSVASPYEQYF. As DNA, the CDR3 is TGCAGCGTTGCCTCTCCATACGAGCAGTACTTC.

The rearrangement joins TRBV28 to TRBJ2-7, with D maybe TRBD1 (6 bases). The CDR3 sequence is 13 residues long. The ends were cut back, 8 bases at V and 6 bases at J, with 17 bases in the middle. CDR1 and CDR2 from the germline V gene are MDHEN and SYDVKM. CDR3 region: CASGGFPPSEQYF. The CDR3, as DNA: TGTGCCAGCGGGGGCTTTCCCCCCAGCGAGCAGTACTTC.

V usage is TRBV15 and J usage is TRBJ2-1, with 10 bases aligning to TRBD2. The V gene end was trimmed by 8 bases and the J gene end by 0 bases; junction bases not matched to a gene: 22. This CDR3 is built from 21 residues. CDR1 and CDR2 (germline): LNHNV, YYDKDF (reference sequence). This chain's CDR3 is CATEPLAGVRVRQSSYNEQFF. CDR3 nucleotides: TGTGCCACCGAACCGCTAGCGGGAGTTCGTGTTAGACAGAGCTCCTACAATGAGCAGTTCTTC.